One T cell receptor beta chain is described in this entry. The antigen is not known. This sample is part of a study of persistence of HIV-infected CD4 T cells. Study-wide context: A larger, less memory-rich fraction responded to anti-CD3/anti-CD28 beads than to antigen.

Study-wide results and caveats: Antigen-responding cells were enriched for degenerate expanded CDR3beta sequences.

The libraries were made with immunoSEQ version 4 in survey mode. Clones were sequenced by immunoSEQ multiplex PCR, and TCRdb holds only the in-frame ones, with some missing. The top ten hold about 1.8% of the sample, which has around 45,000 clones, roughly 92% seen once. Nonspecific anti-CD3/anti-CD28 bead stimulation represents the broad CD4+ T cell repertoire. CD4+ T cells upregulating both CD40 ligand and CD69 were sorted as responding cells. CD8-depleted PBMCs were stimulated less than 20 hours with anti-CD28/CD49d costimulation, CD40-blocking antibody and enfuvirtide. This CDR3 has 13 amino acids. Deletions cut 4 bases from V and 3 bases from J, with 9 bases between. The germline gives CDR1 SGHKS, CDR2 YYEKEE (reference sequence).

The rearrangement links TRBV5-5 to TRBJ2-3; D is uncertain. Sequenced material: CD4+ T cells sorted from PBMCs after roughly 20-hour stimulation, taken from a patient who received antiretroviral therapy. The clonotype originates from an adult man with HIV who was CMV-seropositive. CDR3 DNA: TGTGCCAGCAGCCCTTTGGGGACAGATACGCAGTATTTT. Encoded protein: CASSPLGTDTQYF.